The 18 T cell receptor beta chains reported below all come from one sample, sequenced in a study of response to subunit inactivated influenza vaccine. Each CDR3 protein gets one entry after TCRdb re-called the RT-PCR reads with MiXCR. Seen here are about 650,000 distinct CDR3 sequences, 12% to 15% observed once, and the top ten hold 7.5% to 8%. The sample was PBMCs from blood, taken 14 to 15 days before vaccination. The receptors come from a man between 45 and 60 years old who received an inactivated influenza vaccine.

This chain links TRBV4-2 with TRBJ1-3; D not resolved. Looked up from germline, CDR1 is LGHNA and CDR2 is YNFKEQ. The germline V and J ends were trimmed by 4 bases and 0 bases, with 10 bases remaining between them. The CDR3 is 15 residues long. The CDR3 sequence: CASSPLSGSGNTIYF. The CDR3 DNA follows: TGTGCCAGCAGCCCCCTTTCCGGCTCTGGAAACACCATATATTTT.

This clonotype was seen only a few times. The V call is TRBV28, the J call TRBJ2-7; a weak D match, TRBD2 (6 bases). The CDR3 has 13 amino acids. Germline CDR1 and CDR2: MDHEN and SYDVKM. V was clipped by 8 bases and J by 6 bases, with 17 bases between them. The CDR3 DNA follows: TGTGCCAGCGGGAGGCCCTGGGGCCCCGAGCAGTACTTC. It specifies CASGRPWGPEQYF.

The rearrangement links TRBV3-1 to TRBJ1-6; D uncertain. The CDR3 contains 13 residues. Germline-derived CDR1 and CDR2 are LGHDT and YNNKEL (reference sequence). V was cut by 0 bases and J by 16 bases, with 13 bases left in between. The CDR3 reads CASSQDLRRTLHF. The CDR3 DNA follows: TGTGCCAGCAGCCAAGATTTACGGCGGACTCTCCACTTT.

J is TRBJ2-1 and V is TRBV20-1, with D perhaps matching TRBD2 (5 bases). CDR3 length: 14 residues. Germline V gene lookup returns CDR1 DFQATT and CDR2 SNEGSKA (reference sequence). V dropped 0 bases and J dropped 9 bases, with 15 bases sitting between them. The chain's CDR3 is CSARDGGSRVEQFF. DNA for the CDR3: TGCAGTGCTAGAGATGGTGGGAGTCGTGTTGAGCAGTTCTTC.

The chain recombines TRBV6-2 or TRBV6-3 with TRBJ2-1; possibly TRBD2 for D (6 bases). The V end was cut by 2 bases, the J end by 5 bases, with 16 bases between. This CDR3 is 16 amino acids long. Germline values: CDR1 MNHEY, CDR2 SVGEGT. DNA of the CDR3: TGTGCCAGCAGTTACATGGGACTCCCTTGGCACAATGAGCAGTTCTTC. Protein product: CASSYMGLPWHNEQFF.

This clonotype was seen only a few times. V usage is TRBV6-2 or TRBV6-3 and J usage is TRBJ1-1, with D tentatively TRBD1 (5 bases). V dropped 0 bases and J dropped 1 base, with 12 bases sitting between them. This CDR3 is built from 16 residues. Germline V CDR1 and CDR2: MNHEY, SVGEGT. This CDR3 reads CASSYSPRQRNTEAFF. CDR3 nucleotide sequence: TGTGCCAGCAGTTACTCTCCGAGACAGAGGAACACTGAAGCTTTCTTT.

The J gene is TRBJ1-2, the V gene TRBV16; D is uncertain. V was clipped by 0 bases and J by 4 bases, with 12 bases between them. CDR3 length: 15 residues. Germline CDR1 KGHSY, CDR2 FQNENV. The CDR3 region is CASSQSVASVYGYTF. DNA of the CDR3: TGTGCCAGCAGCCAATCCGTAGCCAGTGTCTATGGCTACACCTTC.

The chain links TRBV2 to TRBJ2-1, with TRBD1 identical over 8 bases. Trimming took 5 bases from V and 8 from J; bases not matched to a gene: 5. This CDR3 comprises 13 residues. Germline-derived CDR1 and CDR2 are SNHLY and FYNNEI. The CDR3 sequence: CASSKDRVHEQFF. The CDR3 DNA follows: TGTGCCAGCAGTAAGGACAGGGTCCATGAGCAGTTCTTC.

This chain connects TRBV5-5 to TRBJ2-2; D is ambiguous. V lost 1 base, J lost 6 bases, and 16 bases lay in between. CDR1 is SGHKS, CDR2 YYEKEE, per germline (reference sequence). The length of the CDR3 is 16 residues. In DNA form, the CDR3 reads TGTGCCAGCAGCTTGTTTGACTCCCTCCGCGCCGGGGAGCTGTTTTTT. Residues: CASSLFDSLRAGELFF.

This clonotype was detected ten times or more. The CDR3 is CASSKVARTNEQFF. CDR3 in DNA: TGTGCCAGCAGCAAAGTGGCTAGAACCAATGAGCAGTTCTTC. The chain has TRBV21-1 and TRBJ2-1; TRBD2, the table's D call, lacks a check against the DNA. TRBV21-1 is a known pseudogene. The CDR3 is 14 amino acids.

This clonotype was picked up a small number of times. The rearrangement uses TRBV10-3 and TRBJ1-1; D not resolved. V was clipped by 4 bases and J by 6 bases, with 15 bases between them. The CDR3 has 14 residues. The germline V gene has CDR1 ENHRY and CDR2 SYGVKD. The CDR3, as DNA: TGTGCCATCAGTGGATTAGAGACCGGCGCTGAAGCTTTCTTT. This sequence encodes CAISGLETGAEAFF.

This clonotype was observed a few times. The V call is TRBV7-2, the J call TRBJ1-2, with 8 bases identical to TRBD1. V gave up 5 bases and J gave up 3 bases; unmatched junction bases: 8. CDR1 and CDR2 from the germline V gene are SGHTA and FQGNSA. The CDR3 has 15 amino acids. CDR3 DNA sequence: TGTGCCAGCAGCCGTCCTCAGGGGGCCTACTATGGCTACACCTTC. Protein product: CASSRPQGAYYGYTF.

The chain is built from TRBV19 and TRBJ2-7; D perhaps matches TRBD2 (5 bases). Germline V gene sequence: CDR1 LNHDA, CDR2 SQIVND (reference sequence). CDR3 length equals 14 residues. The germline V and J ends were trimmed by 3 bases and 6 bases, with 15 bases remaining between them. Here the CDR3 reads CASSMILASLEQYF. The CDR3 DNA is TGTGCCAGTAGTATGATTCTAGCCTCCCTCGAGCAGTACTTC.

CDR3 sequence reads: CASSLSRGGGNTIYF. For the CDR3, the DNA is TGTGCCAGCAGTTTATCGAGGGGGGGAGGAAACACCATATATTTT. The V call is TRBV27, the J call TRBJ1-3; perhaps TRBD1 as D (6 bases). The ends were cut back, 0 bases at V and 4 bases at J, with 10 bases in the middle. CDR3 size: 15 residues. The germline V gene has CDR1 MNHEY and CDR2 SMNVEV (reference sequence).

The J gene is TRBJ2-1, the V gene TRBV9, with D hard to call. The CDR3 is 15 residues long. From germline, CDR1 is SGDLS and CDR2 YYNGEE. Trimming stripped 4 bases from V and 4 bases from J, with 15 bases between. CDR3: CASSPNGDTYNEQFF. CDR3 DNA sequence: TGTGCCAGCAGCCCAAATGGGGATACATACAATGAGCAGTTCTTC. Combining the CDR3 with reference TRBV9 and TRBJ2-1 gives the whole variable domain DSGVTQTPKHLITATGQRVTLRCSPRSGDLSVYWYQQSLDQGLQFLIQYYNGEERAKGNILERFSAQQFPDLHSELNLSSLELGDSALYFCASSPNGDTYNEQFFGPGTRLTVL.

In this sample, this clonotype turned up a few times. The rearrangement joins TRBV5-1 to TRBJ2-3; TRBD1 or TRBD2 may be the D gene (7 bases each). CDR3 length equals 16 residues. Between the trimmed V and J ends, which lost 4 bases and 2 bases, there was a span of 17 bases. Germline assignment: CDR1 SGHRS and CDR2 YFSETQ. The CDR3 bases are TGCGCCAGCAGCCCAGGGGGGGGAGTACTCACAGATACGCAGTATTTT. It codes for CASSPGGGVLTDTQYF. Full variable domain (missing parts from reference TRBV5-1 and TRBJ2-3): KAGVTQTPRYLIKTRGQQVTLSCSPISGHRSVSWYQQTPGQGLQFLFEYFSETQRNKGNFPGRFSGRQFSNSRSEMNVSTLELGDSALYLCASSPGGGVLTDTQYFGPGTRLTVL.

CDR3 sequence (DNA): TGTGCCAGCAGCGTCGGGACAGCATTAACCGGGGAGCTGTTTTTT. It is translated as CASSVGTALTGELFF. The V and J genes are TRBV9 and TRBJ2-2; 7 bases are a match to TRBD1. This CDR3 is 15 amino acids long. The germline gives CDR1 SGDLS, CDR2 YYNGEE. With 2 bases clipped from V and 5 bases from J, the junction kept 6 bases outside the gene matches.

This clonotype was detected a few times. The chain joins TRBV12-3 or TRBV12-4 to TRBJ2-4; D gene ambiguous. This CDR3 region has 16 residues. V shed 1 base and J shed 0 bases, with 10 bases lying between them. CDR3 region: CASSLGSGIAKNIQYF. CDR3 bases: TGTGCCAGCAGTTTAGGTTCAGGAATAGCCAAAAACATTCAGTACTTC.